This T cell receptor beta chain came from a study of cytomegalovirus exposure and HLA in healthy donors. Points from the study as a whole: The study labeled approximately 150 TCR beta chains cytomegalovirus-associated. Many donors shared some public TCRs, even though most TCR sequences were rare.

A word on this clone: Its cognate antigen is unknown.

Repertoires were generated with immunoSEQ multiplex PCR, while TCRdb's copy carries only in-frame clones and drops some. This table has some 170,000 clones, around nine tenths appearing once. Trimming pared 1 base from V and 6 bases from J, leaving 15 bases between. CDR1 and CDR2 from the germline V gene are LGHNA and YNFKEQ. The CDR3 contains 15 residues. The sequenced sample consisted of PBMCs. The receptor was derived from a man aged 18 to 30 in good health and CMV-seropositive. The V call is TRBV4-2, the J call TRBJ1-2, with D perhaps TRBD1 (6 bases). The CDR3 reads CASSQGQEDSHGYTF. The DNA for the CDR3 is TGTGCCAGCAGCCAAGGACAGGAGGACTCTCATGGCTACACCTTC.